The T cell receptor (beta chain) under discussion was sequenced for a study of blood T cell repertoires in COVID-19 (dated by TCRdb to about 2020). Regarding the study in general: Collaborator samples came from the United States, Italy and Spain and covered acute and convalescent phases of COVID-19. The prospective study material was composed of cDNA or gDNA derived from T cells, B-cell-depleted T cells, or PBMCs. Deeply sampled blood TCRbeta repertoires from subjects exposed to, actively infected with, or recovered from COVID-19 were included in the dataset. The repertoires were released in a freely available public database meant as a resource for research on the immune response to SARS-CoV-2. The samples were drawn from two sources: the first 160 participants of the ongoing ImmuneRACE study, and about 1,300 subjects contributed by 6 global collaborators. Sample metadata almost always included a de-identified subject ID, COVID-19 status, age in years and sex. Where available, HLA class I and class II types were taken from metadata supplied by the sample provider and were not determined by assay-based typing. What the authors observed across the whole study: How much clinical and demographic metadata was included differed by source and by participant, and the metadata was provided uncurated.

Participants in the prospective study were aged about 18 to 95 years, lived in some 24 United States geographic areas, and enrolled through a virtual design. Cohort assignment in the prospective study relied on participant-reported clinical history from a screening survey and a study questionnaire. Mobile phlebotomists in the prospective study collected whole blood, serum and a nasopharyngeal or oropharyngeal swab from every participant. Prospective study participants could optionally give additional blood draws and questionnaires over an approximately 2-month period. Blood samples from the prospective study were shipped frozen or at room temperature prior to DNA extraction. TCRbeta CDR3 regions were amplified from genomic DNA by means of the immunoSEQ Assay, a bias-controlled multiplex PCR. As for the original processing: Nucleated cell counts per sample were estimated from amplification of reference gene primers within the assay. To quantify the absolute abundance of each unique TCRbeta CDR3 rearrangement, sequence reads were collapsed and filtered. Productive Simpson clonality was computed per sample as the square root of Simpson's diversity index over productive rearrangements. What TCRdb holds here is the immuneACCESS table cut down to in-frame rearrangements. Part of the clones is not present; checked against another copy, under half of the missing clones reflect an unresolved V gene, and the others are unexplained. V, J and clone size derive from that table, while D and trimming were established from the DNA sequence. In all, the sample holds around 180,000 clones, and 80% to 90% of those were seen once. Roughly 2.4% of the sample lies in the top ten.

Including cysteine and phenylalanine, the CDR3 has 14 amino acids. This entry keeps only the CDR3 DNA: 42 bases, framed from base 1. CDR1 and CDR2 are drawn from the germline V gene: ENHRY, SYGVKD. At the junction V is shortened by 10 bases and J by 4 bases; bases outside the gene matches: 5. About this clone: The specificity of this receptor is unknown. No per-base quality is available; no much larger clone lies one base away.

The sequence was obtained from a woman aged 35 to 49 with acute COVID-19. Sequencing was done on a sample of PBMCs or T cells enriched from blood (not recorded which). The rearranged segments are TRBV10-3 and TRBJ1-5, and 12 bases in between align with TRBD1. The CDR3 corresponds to CATAGQGANQPQHF. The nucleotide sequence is TGTGCCACCGCGGGACAGGGGGCTAATCAGCCCCAGCATTTT.